Listed here are 21 T cell receptor beta chains from one sample, sequenced in a study of T cell repertoires in cytomegalovirus infection. For these TCRs, the target antigens are not known. MiXCR was run by TCRdb on the reads, yielding one entry per CDR3 protein. The sample carries about 130,000 distinct CDR3 sequences, roughly 25% recorded once. Input material: PBMCs, sequenced either directly or after in vitro stimulation (not recorded which). These receptor sequences come from a human donor in good health (CMV status not recorded). Some clones in this sample may be carry-over from other donors' samples.

A few counts support this clonotype. The chain joins TRBV27 to TRBJ1-1; 8 nucleotides align to TRBD1. The germline V gene encodes CDR1 MNHEY and CDR2 SMNVEV (reference sequence). Trimming at V came to 6 bases and at J to 0 bases, leaving 6 bases not matched to a gene. The CDR3 has 15 amino acids. CDR3 sequence reads: CASRGAGGMNTEAFF. The CDR3 DNA sequence: TGTGCCAGCAGGGGGGCAGGGGGCATGAACACTGAAGCTTTCTTT.

Only a few counts were recorded for this clonotype. V and J are TRBV19 and TRBJ1-6; tentatively, D is TRBD1 (5 bases). This CDR3 is 14 amino acids long. Deletions cut 3 bases from V and 6 bases from J, with 9 bases between. The germline V gene has CDR1 LNHDA and CDR2 SQIVND (reference sequence). CDR3 sequence: CASSMTGVNSPLHF. In DNA, the CDR3 is TGTGCCAGTAGTATGACGGGGGTTAATTCACCCCTCCACTTT.

This clonotype has more than one count but fewer than ten. This chain joins TRBV10-3 and TRBJ1-1; 9 bases are a match to TRBD1. CDR1 is ENHRY and CDR2 is SYGVKD in the germline V gene. The junction had 11 bases not matched to a gene; V was cut back by 8 bases and J by 4 bases. CDR3 length: 15 residues. In DNA form, the CDR3 reads TGTGCCATCGGAGCCGGGACAGGGAGTTTCACTGAAGCTTTCTTT. The encoded protein is CAIGAGTGSFTEAFF.

Ten or more counts support this clonotype. The chain recombines TRBV7-2 with TRBJ2-3; D gene ambiguous. Germline assignment: CDR1 SGHTA and CDR2 FQGNSA. The V end lost 5 bases, the J end lost 0 bases, and 12 bases lay between the germline ends. The CDR3 consists of 15 residues. The CDR3 sequence: CASSPPSTSTDTQYF. In DNA, the CDR3 is TGTGCCAGCAGCCCGCCCAGTACTAGCACAGATACGCAGTATTTT.

The CDR3 loop reads CASSLVGGPGELFF. The CDR3 region has the DNA TGTGCCAGCAGCTTAGTCGGGGGGCCCGGGGAGCTGTTTTTT. V and J are TRBV11-3 and TRBJ2-2; possibly TRBD2 for D (7 bases). The CDR3 covers 14 residues. CDR1 and CDR2 (germline): SGHNT, YENEEA. V lost 1 base and J 6 bases, leaving 9 bases between the germline ends.

This clonotype occurred many times. This chain connects TRBV7-2 to TRBJ2-5; 14 nucleotides align to TRBD2. Trimming at V came to 5 bases and at J to 3 bases, leaving 11 bases not matched to a gene. The germline gives CDR1 SGHTA, CDR2 FQGNSA. The CDR3 covers 18 residues. The CDR3 bases are TGTGCCAGCAGCGCCCGACTAGCGGGAGGGCCGCGGGAAGAGACCCAGTACTTC. Its translation: CASSARLAGGPREETQYF.

The chain couples TRBV9 to TRBJ1-5, with D possibly TRBD1 on 5 matching bases. Trimming pared 3 bases from V and 0 bases from J, leaving 10 bases between. CDR3 length: 15 amino acids. Germline CDR1 and CDR2: SGDLS and YYNGEE. CDR3 coding DNA: TGTGCCAGCAGCGCCGGGGGTTATAGCAATCAGCCCCAGCATTTT. Its translation is CASSAGGYSNQPQHF.

The chain joins TRBV12-3 or TRBV12-4 to TRBJ1-6, with D uncertain. This CDR3 is 14 amino acids long. With 8 bases removed from V and 10 bases from J, the gap between germline ends came to 18 bases. CDR3 sequence (DNA): TGTGCCAGCCATAGATCCACGGCCGCGTCACCCCTCCACTTT. It encodes CASHRSTAASPLHF.

A few counts support this clonotype. At one boundary the junction diverges from the germline segment, which might be a read error. The CDR3 loop reads CASSLNSNNEQFF. CDR3 bases: TGCGCCAGCAGCTTGAACTCCAACAATGAGCAGTTCTTC. The chain links TRBV5-1 to TRBJ2-1; D unresolved. Germline V gene sequence: CDR1 SGHRS, CDR2 YFSETQ. The CDR3 length is 13 residues.

In this sample, this clonotype turned up a few times. The genes are TRBV6-6 and TRBJ2-7, with TRBD2 as a possible D gene (7 bases). The germline CDR1 and CDR2 sequences are MNHNY and SVGAGI (reference sequence). The CDR3 runs 17 residues. The V end was cut by 6 bases, the J end by 4 bases, with 25 bases between. The CDR3 DNA reads TGTGCCAGCAGCGGGACAAGTCCGCGGAGGGAGGGATACGAGCAGTACTTC. It yields the protein CASSGTSPRREGYEQYF.

V gene TRBV27 combines with J gene TRBJ2-1; the match to TRBD2 covers 7 bases. CDR1 is MNHEY and CDR2 is SMNVEV in the germline V gene (reference sequence). V shed 2 bases, J shed 7 bases, and the junction held 17 bases outside the gene matches. CDR3 length equals 18 residues. Here the CDR3 reads CASSLPHSVGGRTNEQFF. The CDR3 DNA sequence: TGTGCCAGCAGTTTACCTCACTCCGTCGGCGGGAGAACGAATGAGCAGTTCTTC.

V and J are TRBV6-2 or TRBV6-3 and TRBJ2-7, with 9 bases identical to TRBD2. The CDR3 totals 15 residues. CDR1 and CDR2 from the germline V gene are MNHEY and SVGEGT. V lost 6 bases, J lost 3 bases, and 9 bases stayed unmatched. The CDR3 here is CASSTRLAVNYEQYV. The CDR3, as DNA: TGTGCCAGCAGCACACGACTAGCGGTCAACTACGAGCAGTACGTC.

This clonotype was found a few times. This chain joins TRBV7-2 and TRBJ2-3; 11 bases align to TRBD2. The CDR3 is 20 residues long. V shed 5 bases, J shed 0 bases, and the junction held 16 bases outside the gene matches. In germline, CDR1 is SGHTA, CDR2 FQGNSA. CDR3 amino acids: CASSPSTSGNPPPSTDTQYF. The CDR3, as DNA: TGTGCCAGCAGCCCTTCGACTAGCGGGAACCCTCCCCCCAGCACAGATACGCAGTATTTT.

V gene TRBV19 combines with J gene TRBJ2-5, with a weak D call TRBD2 (5 bases). The germline CDR1 and CDR2 sequences are LNHDA and SQIVND (reference sequence). This CDR3 is built from 13 residues. V was pared by 7 bases and J by 4 bases, with 13 bases between. The CDR3 region has the DNA TGTGCCAGTACCTCGTCGGGGAGAGAGACCCAGTACTTC. Residues: CASTSSGRETQYF.

The chain combines TRBV5-1 with TRBJ1-2; D unclear. CDR3 length equals 15 residues. Germline CDR1 is SGHRS and CDR2 is YFSETQ. V was shortened by 0 bases and J by 1 base, with 10 bases between the two germline ends. The CDR3 DNA follows: TGCGCCAGCAGCTTGGACCCGGGAAATAACTATGGCTACACCTTC. It specifies CASSLDPGNNYGYTF.

The chain uses TRBV12-3 or TRBV12-4 and TRBJ1-1; no clear D. CDR3 size: 14 residues. V was clipped by 5 bases and J by 1 base, with 11 bases between them. In DNA form, the CDR3 reads TGTGCCAGCAGTCCGCACAGTCAGAACACTGAAGCTTTCTTT. Translated, it gives CASSPHSQNTEAFF.

The CDR3 DNA sequence: TGCAGTGCTATTATGCTTAACACAGATACGCAGTATTTT. This encodes CSAIMLNTDTQYF. This rearrangement joins TRBV20-1 to TRBJ2-3; D not resolved. CDR1 is DFQATT and CDR2 is SNEGSKA in the germline V gene (reference sequence). This CDR3 has 13 amino acids. The V end was cut by 4 bases, the J end by 2 bases, with 10 bases between.

The sample holds many counts of this clonotype. The V and J genes are TRBV12-3 or TRBV12-4 and TRBJ1-6; 8 bases match TRBD1. The CDR3 spans 15 residues. The trim removed 6 bases at V and 10 bases at J, leaving 11 bases unmatched. CDR3: CASSPTGESGSPLHF. CDR3 sequence (DNA): TGTGCCAGCAGCCCGACAGGGGAGAGTGGATCACCCCTCCACTTT.

The table lists this clonotype with a few counts. The chain links TRBV20-1 to TRBJ2-7; D is perhaps TRBD2 (6 bases). Germline loops: CDR1 DFQATT, CDR2 SNEGSKA (reference sequence). The CDR3 contains 17 residues. Trimming took 0 bases from V and 6 from J, leaving 24 bases between them. Here the CDR3 DNA reads TGCAGTGCTAGAGATCAGTTCGGGGGAGGTCCACCTGGCGAGCAGTACTTC. It codes for CSARDQFGGGPPGEQYF.

This clonotype was seen only a few times. V is TRBV12-3 or TRBV12-4 and J is TRBJ1-5; D is possibly TRBD1 (5 bases). The CDR3 consists of 13 residues. With 7 bases removed from V and 5 bases from J, the gap between germline ends came to 12 bases. CDR3 DNA: TGTGCCAGCACCCTTGACAGTTATCAGCCCCAGCATTTT. The encoded protein is CASTLDSYQPQHF.

The V gene is TRBV7-2, the J gene TRBJ1-4; D possibly corresponds to TRBD1 (6 bases). The CDR3 spans 17 residues. Germline V gene lookup returns CDR1 SGHTA and CDR2 FQGNSA. V dropped 1 base and J dropped 0 bases, with 12 bases sitting between them. CDR3 protein: CASSLEGGPSTNEKLFF. The CDR3 DNA is TGTGCCAGCAGCTTAGAGGGGGGGCCGTCAACTAATGAAAAACTGTTTTTT.